Given below is one T cell receptor beta chain in context. This sample is part of a study of OX40 agonist ivuxolimab in advanced cancers. The V gene's germline CDR1 is MGHRA and CDR2 YSYEKL. This CDR3 spans 18 amino acids. V was pared by 4 bases and J by 4 bases, with 26 bases between. Measured with immunoSEQ multiplex PCR; TCRdb has only the in-frame clones, and not every one. This repertoire shows about 52,000 clones, under 95% found once; its top ten account for roughly an eighth. This chain links TRBV4-1 with TRBJ2-7; weak D call: TRBD1 (5 bases). This material consisted of CD4+ or CD8+ T cells sorted from blood, taken in a trial of the OX40 agonist ivuxolimab. The sequence derives from an adult with an advanced solid tumor such as melanoma, head and neck, liver or kidney cancer. CDR3 sequence (DNA): TGCGCCAGCAGCCTCGTAGGGGATACACTGGTAGTAGAGTACGAGCAGTACTTC. Translating it yields CASSLVGDTLVVEYEQYF.